The source of this TCR beta chain is a study of blood T cell repertoires in COVID-19 (TCRdb year 2020). General notes on the study: Collaborator samples came from the United States, Italy and Spain and covered acute and convalescent phases of COVID-19. The material from the prospective study consisted of cDNA or gDNA derived from T cells, B-cell-depleted T cells, or PBMCs. Deeply sampled blood TCRbeta repertoires from subjects exposed to, actively infected with, or recovered from COVID-19 were included in the dataset. A freely available public database, intended as a resource for researchers studying the immune response to SARS-CoV-2, is where the repertoires were released. The samples were drawn from the first 160 participants of the ongoing ImmuneRACE study and from 1,200 or so subjects provided by 6 global collaborators. Sample metadata almost always included a de-identified subject ID, COVID-19 status, age in years and sex. HLA class I and class II types, where available, came from metadata supplied by the sample provider rather than from assay-based typing.

Trimming leaves V shorter by 6 bases and J shorter by 5 bases, with the junction holding 13 bases beyond the gene matches. For CDR1 and CDR2, the germline V gene (reference sequence) lists LNHNV and YYDKDF. The CDR3 numbers 16 residues from cysteine through phenylalanine. The DNA shown is the 48-base CDR3, in frame from base 1. As regards this clone: Its recognized antigen is unknown. The input lacks base qualities; no much larger clone sits a single base away.

The study at large found these results: Clinical and demographic metadata were provided uncurated, with the amount varying by source and participant.

TCRbeta CDR3 regions were amplified from genomic DNA using the immunoSEQ Assay, a bias-controlled multiplex PCR. Per the source publication's procedure: Within the assay, amplification of reference gene primers was used to estimate how many nucleated cells each sample contained. To quantify the absolute abundance of each unique TCRbeta CDR3 rearrangement, sequence reads were collapsed and filtered. Productive Simpson clonality was computed per sample as the square root of Simpson's diversity index over productive rearrangements. Here the immuneACCESS table is served through TCRdb, limited to in-frame sequences with V and J called. Missing clones are a known gap in these copies; in checked studies unresolved V genes cover under half, and the rest lacks a known reason. V and J calls plus clone size are reproduced from that table; the DNA served to infer D and trimming. The sample profile shows over 150,000 clones; roughly 83% of them were found once. The top ten clonotypes cover 12% of the sample.

One collaborating source in Seattle enrolled patients while the patients were actively infected and followed the patients over time throughout the course of disease. Whole blood was collected in K2EDTA tubes by collaborating institutions according to the institutions' own protocols. For TCRbeta analysis, collaborators shipped samples as frozen whole blood, isolated PBMCs, or DNA extracted from either of those sample types. The rearrangement combines TRBV15 with TRBJ1-5, with TRBD1 matching 7 junction bases. The specimen sequenced was peripheral blood. The receptor was derived from a woman aged 55-69 years with COVID-19, enrolled during active disease. The nucleotide sequence reads as follows: TGTGCCACCAGTCAGCATACAGGGGTAGGCTATCAGCCCCAGCATTTT. Translation gives CATSQHTGVGYQPQHF.